These 6 T cell receptor beta chains were all obtained from the same sample, sequenced in a study of beta chain features in type 1 diabetes. Expressed TCRB transcripts got sequenced, as all isolated RNA was reverse transcribed. TCRdb's copy holds only in-frame clones and misses some; the assay was immunoSEQ multiplex PCR. This table holds under 400,000 clones, less than 15% found once. Material: central memory CD4+ T cells from blood. The receptors originated from a man between 25 and 39 years old in good health.

This clone showed up just a few times. The V and J genes are TRBV5-4 and TRBJ2-3; D call uncertain. There are 16 residues in the CDR3. The ends were cut back, 4 bases at V and 2 bases at J, with 17 bases in the middle. Germline CDR1 is SGHNT and CDR2 is YYREEE (reference sequence). CDR3 sequence: CASSQVRALATDTQYF. For the CDR3, the DNA is TGTGCCAGCAGCCAAGTAAGGGCTCTGGCCACAGATACGCAGTATTTT.

The V call is TRBV4-3, the J call TRBJ2-6; D remains ambiguous. The germline V and J ends were trimmed by 0 bases and 4 bases, with 10 bases remaining between them. Germline assignment: CDR1 LGHNA and CDR2 YSLEER. The CDR3 totals 16 residues. CDR3 amino acids: CASSQEDGPGANVLTF. Here the CDR3 DNA reads TGCGCCAGCAGCCAAGAAGACGGCCCCGGGGCCAACGTCCTGACTTTC.

This clone was recorded a few times. This CDR3 is CASSPFLADTQYF. The DNA for the CDR3 is TGTGCCAGCAGCCCCTTTTTGGCAGATACGCAGTATTTT. The chain recombines TRBV14 with TRBJ2-3; D remains ambiguous. V shed 4 bases and J shed 4 bases, with 9 bases lying between them. The CDR3 has 13 amino acids. The germline CDR1 and CDR2 sequences are SGHDN and FVKESK. The whole variable domain, remainder taken from reference TRBV14 and TRBJ2-3, is EAGVTQFPSHSVIEKGQTVTLRCDPISGHDNLYWYRRVMGKEIKFLLHFVKESKQDESGMPNNRFLAERTGGTYSTLKVQPAELEDSGVYFCASSPFLADTQYFGPGTRLTVL.

This clone was seen a handful of times. The chain combines TRBV18 with TRBJ2-3; TRBD2 might be the D (6 bases). V shed 1 base and J shed 3 bases, with 17 bases lying between them. This CDR3 comprises 17 residues. The germline V gene has CDR1 KGHSH and CDR2 LQKENI. CDR3 amino acids: CASSPLTRVGGTDTQYF. CDR3 nucleotides: TGTGCCAGCTCACCACTAACCAGGGTCGGGGGAACAGATACGCAGTATTTT.

The chain has TRBV6-5 and TRBJ1-1, with D unclear. The ends were cut back, 5 bases at V and 0 bases at J, with 10 bases in the middle. Per germline, CDR1 MNHEY and CDR2 SVGAGI. This CDR3 has 14 residues. DNA of the CDR3: TGTGCCAGCAGTCGCGAGGATGTGAACACTGAAGCTTTCTTT. Protein sequence: CASSREDVNTEAFF.

This clone was detected a few times. The chain uses TRBV7-2 and TRBJ1-2, with TRBD1 identical over 10 bases. CDR1 and CDR2 (germline): SGHTA, FQGNSA. There are 18 residues in the CDR3. V shed 5 bases, J shed 6 bases, and the junction held 18 bases outside the gene matches. For the CDR3, the DNA is TGTGCCAGCAGCCCGACCGGGACAGGGGTTACTTTGGGTGATGGCTACACCTTC. Translating gives CASSPTGTGVTLGDGYTF.